The T cell receptor beta chain under discussion was sequenced for a study of T-cell memory formation after mild COVID-19. Points from the study as a whole: Some responding clones appeared in pre-infection memory, suggesting cross-reactive memory joined.

TCRdb re-called the 5' RACE reads through MiXCR, storing one row per CDR3 protein. The sample lists under 650,000 distinct CDR3 sequences, roughly 18% occurring once. This clonotype has just a few counts. No antigen is known for it. The CDR3 extends over 14 amino acids. V dropped 5 bases and J dropped 6 bases, with 17 bases sitting between them. The V gene's germline CDR1 is DFQATT and CDR2 SNEGSKA (reference sequence). The gene calls are TRBV20-1 and TRBJ2-1; a weak D match, TRBD2 (5 bases). What was sequenced was PBMCs or a T cell subset sorted from them (not recorded which). The origin of this receptor is an adult woman who had mild COVID-19 (a few samples of this study predate the infection). Cell type and time point are not known. The CDR3 DNA follows: TGCAGTGCTTCTCTGGTGGGAGTTTTCAATGAGCAGTTCTTC. This encodes CSASLVGVFNEQFF.